The 24 T cell receptor beta chains given below trace back to one sample, sequenced in a study of blood T cell repertoires in COVID-19. The protocol was immunoSEQ multiplex PCR, while the TCRdb copy is restricted to in-frame clones and leaves out a portion. The sample includes approximately 150,000 clones, less than 85% of them seen just once. Specimen: peripheral blood. These receptors were obtained from a woman aged 55-70 years with COVID-19, enrolled during active disease.

This clone occurred a few times. The CDR3 DNA follows: TGTGCCAGCAGCTCGCAACTAGCGGGGTTCTACAATGAGCAGTTCTTC. Its translation is CASSSQLAGFYNEQFF. The chain recombines TRBV5-4 with TRBJ2-1, with 10 bases identical to TRBD2. The length of the CDR3 is 16 residues. The junction had 6 bases not matched to a gene; V was cut back by 3 bases and J by 3 bases. CDR1 and CDR2 (germline): SGHNT, YYREEE (reference sequence).

The genes are TRBV10-1 and TRBJ2-3, with unresolved D. This CDR3 region has 13 residues. The V end lost 3 bases, the J end lost 6 bases, and 10 bases lay between the germline ends. Germline V lookup: CDR1 WNHNN, CDR2 SYGVQD (reference sequence). The DNA of the CDR3 is TGCGCCAGCAGTGAAAACACGCGGGATACGCAGTATTTT. Translation gives CASSENTRDTQYF.

This chain links TRBV14 with TRBJ1-2, with TRBD1 matching over 7 bases. Germline V gene lookup returns CDR1 SGHDN and CDR2 FVKESK. CDR3 length: 14 residues. Germline trimming cut 0 bases from V and 4 bases from J; bases unmatched to any gene: 2. The DNA of the CDR3 is TGTGCCAGCAGCCAAGAGTGGACAGGCTATGGCTACACCTTC. This sequence encodes CASSQEWTGYGYTF.

Here the CDR3 DNA reads TGTGCCACCAGTGGCACCCGGGACAGCCCCTACAATGAGCAGTTCTTC. Translating gives CATSGTRDSPYNEQFF. This chain uses TRBV24-1 with TRBJ2-1; 7 nucleotides match TRBD1. The V gene end was trimmed by 5 bases and the J gene end by 2 bases; junction bases not matched to a gene: 8. The CDR3 extends over 16 amino acids. Germline CDR1 is KGHDR and CDR2 is SFDVKD.

V and J are TRBV15 and TRBJ1-1; no clear D. Trimming took 3 bases from V and 5 from J, leaving 16 bases between them. CDR3 length: 15 amino acids. CDR1 and CDR2 (germline): LNHNV, YYDKDF (reference sequence). The CDR3 protein is CATSSPTSRTTEAFF. The CDR3 DNA follows: TGTGCCACCAGCAGCCCAACTAGTAGAACAACTGAAGCTTTCTTT.

The chain combines TRBV28 with TRBJ2-6; D call uncertain. V shed 7 bases and J shed 4 bases, with 17 bases lying between them. The CDR3 totals 16 residues. Germline assignment: CDR1 MDHEN and CDR2 SYDVKM. CDR3 sequence reads: CASISSIVTGANVLTF. The CDR3 DNA is TGTGCCAGCATCTCTTCAATAGTAACGGGGGCCAACGTCCTGACTTTC.

The CDR3: CASRDTGRRAGNTIYF. The DNA for the CDR3 is TGTGCCAGCAGGGATACAGGGCGGAGAGCTGGAAACACCATATATTTT. The genes are TRBV27 and TRBJ1-3, with D possibly being TRBD1 (6 bases). Germline CDR1 and CDR2: MNHEY and SMNVEV (reference sequence). CDR3 size: 16 residues. V was cut by 6 bases and J by 2 bases, with 17 bases left in between.

The genes are TRBV7-2 and TRBJ1-1; perhaps TRBD1 as D (6 bases). The ends were cut back, 5 bases at V and 1 base at J, with 14 bases in the middle. This CDR3 has 15 amino acids. CDR1 and CDR2 (germline): SGHTA, FQGNSA. Here the CDR3 DNA reads TGTGCCAGCAGCCCCTTGGGGGGGGCGAACACTGAAGCTTTCTTT. It is translated as CASSPLGGANTEAFF.

The chain is built from TRBV29-1 and TRBJ2-3; TRBD1 is a possible D gene (6 bases). CDR1 is SQVTM and CDR2 is ANQGSEA in the germline V gene. The ends were cut back, 5 bases at V and 6 bases at J, with 12 bases in the middle. This CDR3 spans 12 amino acids. CDR3 sequence reads: CSVHTGKDTQYF. The DNA of the CDR3 is TGCAGCGTTCACACAGGGAAGGATACGCAGTATTTT.

V usage is TRBV6-5 and J usage is TRBJ1-5, with D perhaps matching TRBD1 (6 bases). The CDR3 has 15 residues. Germline V lookup: CDR1 MNHEY, CDR2 SVGAGI. V shed 8 bases and J shed 0 bases, with 14 bases lying between them. CDR3 sequence reads: CASRRGGDSNQPQHF. In nucleotides, the CDR3 is TGTGCCAGCCGGAGGGGGGGTGATAGCAATCAGCCCCAGCATTTT.

In its sample, this clone was seen many times. V and J are TRBV6-4 and TRBJ2-2; 8 bases map to TRBD2. V lost 0 bases to trimming and J lost 6 bases; unmatched junction nucleotides: 0. The CDR3 has 14 residues. The germline gives CDR1 MRHNA, CDR2 SNTAGT. Written as DNA, the CDR3 is TGTGCCAGCAGTGACTCGCGGGAGGCCGGGGAGCTGTTTTTT. This codes for CASSDSREAGELFF.

This clone has more than one count but fewer than ten. The chain employs TRBV5-1 and TRBJ2-2; TRBD2 aligns across 13 bases. V was clipped by 4 bases and J by 4 bases; unmatched bases: 7. The CDR3 is made up of 17 amino acids. Germline assignment: CDR1 SGHRS and CDR2 YFSETQ. The CDR3 region is CASSPRTSGSFTGELFF. The CDR3 nucleotides read TGCGCCAGCAGCCCGAGGACTAGCGGGAGTTTCACCGGGGAGCTGTTTTTT.

This clone was recorded once. The chain couples TRBV28 to TRBJ1-2; TRBD1 aligns across 11 bases. The CDR3 is 15 amino acids. Germline V CDR1 and CDR2: MDHEN, SYDVKM. V was pared by 6 bases and J by 4 bases, with 7 bases of the junction left unmatched. For the CDR3, the DNA is TGTGCCAGCAGCTCGGACAGGGGGCAGGTCTATGGCTACACCTTC. Amino acids: CASSSDRGQVYGYTF.

The V call is TRBV11-2, the J call TRBJ2-1; 8 bases line up with TRBD2. The V gene's germline CDR1 is SGHAT and CDR2 FQNNGV. J gave up 2 bases and V 6 bases, and 6 bases lay outside the gene matches. The CDR3 contains 15 residues. The chain's CDR3 is CASRAGGAAYNEQFF. CDR3 DNA: TGTGCCAGCAGAGCCGGGGGGGCGGCCTACAATGAGCAGTTCTTC. Supplemented by reference TRBV11-2 and TRBJ2-1, the full variable domain reads EAGVAQSPRYKIIEKRQSVAFWCNPISGHATLYWYQQILGQGPKLLIQFQNNGVVDDSQLPKDRFSAERLKGVDSTLKIQPAKLEDSAVYLCASRAGGAAYNEQFFGPGTRLTVL.

V and J are TRBV28 and TRBJ2-1, with 13 bases fitting TRBD2. CDR1 and CDR2 (germline): MDHEN, SYDVKM. Trimming removed 5 bases from V and 8 bases from J; junction bases left unmatched: 9. The CDR3 covers 16 residues. CDR3 sequence reads: CASSPRTSGREYEQFF. In DNA, the CDR3 is TGTGCCAGCAGTCCTCGGACTAGCGGGAGAGAATATGAGCAGTTCTTC.

V is TRBV3-1 (or the pseudogene TRBV3-2) and J is TRBJ1-4; D remains unclear. The V end lost 3 bases, the J end lost 1 base, and 15 bases lay between the germline ends. This CDR3 comprises 17 residues. The germline V gene encodes CDR1 LGHDT and CDR2 YNNKEL (reference sequence). This CDR3 is CASSHIGSGLTNEKLFF. The DNA of the CDR3 is TGTGCCAGCAGCCACATCGGATCCGGGTTAACTAATGAAAAACTGTTTTTT.

This sequence joins TRBV4-3 and TRBJ2-7, with 8 bases lining up with TRBD2. V was pared by 3 bases and J by 9 bases, with 7 bases of the junction left unmatched. Germline V gene lookup returns CDR1 LGHNA and CDR2 YSLEER. The length of the CDR3 is 13 residues. The DNA for the CDR3 is TGCGCCAGCAGCCAGGGACGGGGACTAGGGCAGTACTTC. This sequence encodes CASSQGRGLGQYF.

The chain has TRBV7-8 and TRBJ2-5; D may be TRBD2 (6 bases). Germline-derived CDR1 and CDR2 are SGHVS and FQNEAQ. The CDR3 runs 16 residues. V was pared by 4 bases and J by 1 base, with 16 bases between. The CDR3 DNA reads as TGTGCCAGCAGCTCGGGTTCTTTGGGGGGCCAAGAGACCCAGTACTTC. Amino acid sequence: CASSSGSLGGQETQYF.

The chain links TRBV28 to TRBJ2-7; 13 positions agree with TRBD2. CDR1 and CDR2 from the germline V gene are MDHEN and SYDVKM. This CDR3 contains 18 residues. After removal of 4 bases from V and 0 bases from J, the junction contained 9 bases not matched to a gene. The CDR3 here is CASSSVPGLAGHSYEQYV. The CDR3 DNA sequence: TGTGCCAGCAGTTCCGTCCCGGGACTAGCGGGGCACTCCTACGAGCAGTACGTC.

The chain recombines TRBV29-1 with TRBJ2-7; a weak D match, TRBD2 (5 bases). This CDR3 has 13 residues. Trimming shortened V by 5 bases and J by 2 bases, and 13 bases separated the two germline ends. Germline CDR1 reads SQVTM; CDR2 reads ANQGSEA. The CDR3 loop reads CSVWSGAPYEQYF. The CDR3 coding sequence is TGCAGCGTTTGGAGCGGAGCCCCCTACGAGCAGTACTTC.

The chain carries TRBV3-1 (or the pseudogene TRBV3-2) and TRBJ1-1; 8 bases are a match to TRBD1. V shed 0 bases and J 5 bases; nucleotides not matched to a gene: 11. The CDR3 is 17 residues long. Germline V gives CDR1 LGHDT, CDR2 YNNKEL (reference sequence). The CDR3 DNA sequence: TGTGCCAGCAGCCAAGATCAGAAGACAGGGGCAGGGACTGAAGCTTTCTTT. Residues: CASSQDQKTGAGTEAFF.

This chain links TRBV6-6 with TRBJ2-7; D is perhaps TRBD2 (6 bases). CDR3 length equals 14 residues. Trimming cost V 4 bases and J 0 bases, with 10 bases left between them. The germline gives CDR1 MNHNY, CDR2 SVGAGI (reference sequence). CDR3: CASSSRLDSYEQYF. CDR3 bases: TGTGCCAGCAGTTCAAGACTAGACTCCTACGAGCAGTACTTC.

The chain employs TRBV7-8 and TRBJ2-1, with 10 bases aligning to TRBD2. The V gene's germline CDR1 is SGHVS and CDR2 FQNEAQ. With 1 base clipped from V and 3 bases from J, the junction kept 3 bases outside the gene matches. The CDR3 extends over 16 amino acids. This CDR3 is CASSLGTSGRYNEQFF. For the CDR3, the DNA is TGTGCCAGCAGCTTAGGGACTAGCGGTCGCTACAATGAGCAGTTCTTC.

The CDR3 loop reads CASSYRTSGLYEQYF. DNA for the CDR3: TGTGCCAGCAGTTATCGGACTAGCGGACTCTACGAGCAGTACTTC. The chain couples TRBV28 to TRBJ2-7, with TRBD2 identical over 10 bases. The CDR3 is 15 residues long. CDR1 is MDHEN and CDR2 is SYDVKM in the germline V gene. The J segment lost 3 bases and the V segment lost 4 bases, leaving 6 bases of the junction unmatched. Together with reference TRBV28 and TRBJ2-7, the CDR3 gives the full variable domain: DVKVTQSSRYLVKRTGEKVFLECVQDMDHENMFWYRQDPGLGLRLIYFSYDVKMKEKGDIPEGYSVSREKKERFSLILESASTNQTSMYLCASSYRTSGLYEQYFGPGTRLTVT.